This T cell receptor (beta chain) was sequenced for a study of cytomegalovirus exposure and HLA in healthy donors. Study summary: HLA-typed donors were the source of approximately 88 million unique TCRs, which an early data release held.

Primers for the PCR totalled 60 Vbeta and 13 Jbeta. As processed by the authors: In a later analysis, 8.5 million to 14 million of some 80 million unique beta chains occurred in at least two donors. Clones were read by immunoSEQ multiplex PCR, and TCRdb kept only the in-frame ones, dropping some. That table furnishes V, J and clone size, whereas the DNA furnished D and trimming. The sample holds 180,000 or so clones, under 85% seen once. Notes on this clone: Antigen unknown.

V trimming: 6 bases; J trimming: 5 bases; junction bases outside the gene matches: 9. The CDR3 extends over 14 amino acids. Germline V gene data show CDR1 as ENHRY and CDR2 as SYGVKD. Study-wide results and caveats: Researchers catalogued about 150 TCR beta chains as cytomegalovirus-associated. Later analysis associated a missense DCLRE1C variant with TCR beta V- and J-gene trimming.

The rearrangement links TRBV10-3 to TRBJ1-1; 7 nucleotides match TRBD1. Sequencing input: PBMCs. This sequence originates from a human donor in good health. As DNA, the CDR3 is TGTGCCATCAGGAAGGGGGCAGAGGTTACTGAAGCTTTCTTT. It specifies CAIRKGAEVTEAFF.